The 3 T cell receptor beta chains below all came from one sample that was sequenced in a study of blood T cell repertoires in COVID-19. Clones were sequenced by immunoSEQ multiplex PCR, and TCRdb holds only the in-frame ones, with some missing. The sample records 15,000 to 20,000 clones, about four fifths being singletons. Sequencing was performed on peripheral blood. These receptors were taken from a man aged 35-49 years with active or convalescent COVID-19.

In this sample, this clone turned up a few times. The chain carries TRBV4-1 and TRBJ1-5; D is possibly TRBD1 (6 bases). The CDR3 has 15 amino acids. Germline CDR1 and CDR2: MGHRA and YSYEKL. Trimming stripped 5 bases from V and 3 bases from J, with 14 bases between. The CDR3 DNA sequence: TGCGCCAGCAGCGGAGAGACAGGAGTCAATCAGCCCCAGCATTTT. Its translation: CASSGETGVNQPQHF.

This clone is labeled as medium-sized. This chain uses TRBV6-5 with TRBJ2-7; 13 nucleotides match TRBD2. Unmatched junction bases numbered 7, after V lost 4 bases and J lost 4 bases. CDR3 size: 16 residues. From germline, CDR1 is MNHEY and CDR2 SVGAGI. CDR3 loop: CASSSPLLAGGYEQYF. The DNA for the CDR3 is TGTGCCAGCAGTTCCCCACTACTAGCGGGGGGGTACGAGCAGTACTTC.

The rearrangement links TRBV14 to TRBJ1-2, with D perhaps TRBD1 (5 bases). Trimming left V 1 base short and J 4 bases short, with 13 bases between. The CDR3 sequence is 15 residues long. Germline lookup yields CDR1 SGHDN and CDR2 FVKESK. The CDR3 sequence: CASSQGQKFLYGYTF. CDR3 bases: TGTGCCAGCAGCCAAGGACAGAAATTTCTCTATGGCTACACCTTC.